One sample yielded the 2 T cell receptor beta chains listed below, sequenced in a study of cytomegalovirus exposure and HLA in healthy donors. The PCR had 60 Vbeta and 13 Jbeta primers. Libraries were prepared by immunoSEQ multiplex PCR; TCRdb keeps only in-frame clonotypes and omits some of them. Found here are tens of thousands of clones, 78% of them singletons; the top ten hold about 4.4%. Sequencing was carried out using PBMCs. These receptors were collected from a male donor in good health and CMV-seropositive.

The chain links TRBV4-1 to TRBJ2-7, with TRBD2 identical over 7 bases. CDR3 length: 14 residues. V lost 1 base to trimming and J lost 4 bases; unmatched junction nucleotides: 4. Germline V gene lookup returns CDR1 MGHRA and CDR2 YSYEKL. CDR3 sequence: CASSQGGREYEQYF. The CDR3 DNA reads as TGCGCCAGCAGCCAAGGAGGGCGGGAGTACGAGCAGTACTTC.

This clone was seen more than once but under ten times. The chain has TRBV5-6 and TRBJ2-1; 11 nucleotides agree with TRBD2. Per the germline V gene, CDR1 is SGHDT and CDR2 is YYEEEE. The V and J ends lost 5 bases and 9 bases, in that order; junction bases with no gene match: 13. The CDR3 totals 16 residues. CDR3 sequence reads: CASRTSGEGSFGEQFF. The DNA of the CDR3 is TGTGCCAGCAGGACTAGCGGGGAGGGAAGCTTTGGTGAGCAGTTCTTC. Combining the CDR3 with reference TRBV5-6 and TRBJ2-1 gives the whole variable domain DAGVTQSPTHLIKTRGQQVTLRCSPKSGHDTVSWYQQALGQGPQFIFQYYEEEERQRGNFPDRFSGHQFPNYSSELNVNALLLGDSALYLCASRTSGEGSFGEQFFGPGTRLTVL.